The 2 T cell receptor beta chains in this list originate from one sample, sequenced in a study of CD8 T cells in ankylosing spondylitis (dated by TCRdb to 2015 to 2018). These TCRs are of unknown antigen specificity. The library relied on 5' RACE. Instrument used: Illumina HiSeq 2500. TCRdb reprocessing: public reads trimmed at Q25 with fastp, clones called with MiXCR, in-frame beta chains kept. Entries that share a CDR3 protein sequence are merged under the most common genes and DNA. The sample has 200,000 to 250,000 distinct CDR3 sequences on record, about 6.7% of them singletons. The ten biggest clones cover approximately 14% of the sample. Broad study findings and their caveats: Blood from ankylosing spondylitis patients appeared to be characterized by a TCR beta motif composed of several highly homologous amino acid variants.

The sequenced sample consisted of blood, either unsorted or a sorted T cell fraction (not recorded which). The receptors here all came from a male donor with ankylosing spondylitis.

This clonotype appeared many times. J is TRBJ1-2 and V is TRBV4-3; 7 positions agree with TRBD1. The CDR3 has 15 residues. Per germline, CDR1 LGHNA and CDR2 YSLEER. V lost 3 bases, J lost 3 bases, and 7 bases stayed unmatched. CDR3 bases: TGCGCCAGCAGCCAGATGACAGGGCCTTACTATGGCTACACCTTC. Translating gives CASSQMTGPYYGYTF.

In this sample, this clonotype turned up a few times. The chain joins TRBV2 to TRBJ2-5; the match to TRBD2 covers 7 bases. The J segment lost 5 bases and the V segment lost 0 bases, leaving 6 bases of the junction unmatched. CDR3 length: 15 residues. Germline V gene lookup returns CDR1 SNHLY and CDR2 FYNNEI. The CDR3 DNA follows: TGTGCCAGCAGTGAAGCCGGTAGGGGAGGGGAGACCCAGTACTTC. This codes for CASSEAGRGGETQYF. Full variable domain (remainder filled in from reference TRBV2 and TRBJ2-5): EPEVTQTPSHQVTQMGQEVILRCVPISNHLYFYWYRQILGQKVEFLVSFYNNEISEKSEIFDDQFSVERPDGSNFTLKIRSTKLEDSAMYFCASSEAGRGGETQYFGPGTRLLVL.